This passage covers 8 T cell receptor beta chains from one sample sequenced in a study of radiation and T cells in renal cell carcinoma. Data came from immunoSEQ multiplex PCR; TCRdb stores just in-frame clones and leaves some out. The data hold roughly 58,000 clones, with roughly 80% observed a single time. Time point of the sample: blood 4 weeks post-SBRT, at nephrectomy. The treatment was: 15 Gy SBRT to primary tumor, nephrectomy 4 weeks later. Sample: blood, taken from a patient whose treatment included radiotherapy and nephrectomy. All receptors come from a man between 60 and 75 years old with renal cell carcinoma.

This clone has just one count. The chain uses TRBV7-6 and TRBJ2-1; 9 nucleotides match TRBD2. The J segment lost 0 bases and the V segment lost 2 bases, leaving 5 bases of the junction unmatched. The germline CDR1 and CDR2 sequences are SGHVS and FNYEAQ. The CDR3 runs 17 residues. The CDR3 loop is CASSLTSGPSSYNEQFF. The CDR3 bases are TGTGCCAGCAGCTTAACTAGCGGGCCCAGCTCCTACAATGAGCAGTTCTTC.

The chain links TRBV7-9 to TRBJ1-2; a possible D gene is TRBD1 (5 bases). The CDR3 has 16 amino acids. Germline V gene lookup returns CDR1 SEHNR and CDR2 FQNEAQ (reference sequence). The ends were cut back, 5 bases at V and 4 bases at J, with 20 bases in the middle. CDR3 loop: CASSTRQSTTSYGYTF. Written as DNA, the CDR3 is TGTGCCAGCAGCACCCGACAGTCCACGACCTCCTATGGCTACACCTTC. The whole variable domain, remainder taken from reference TRBV7-9 and TRBJ1-2, is DTGVSQNPRHKITKRGQNVTFRCDPISEHNRLYWYRQTLGQGPEFLTYFQNEAQLEKSRLLSDRFSAERPKGSFSTLEIQRTEQGDSAMYLCASSTRQSTTSYGYTFGSGTRLTVV.

A single count supports this clone. The J gene is TRBJ1-3, the V gene TRBV7-2, with 9 positions matching TRBD1. This CDR3 contains 15 residues. The ends lost 5 bases at V and 8 bases at J; junction bases unmatched: 10. The V gene's germline CDR1 is SGHTA and CDR2 FQGNSA. CDR3 region: CASSLSGQGWDTIYF. For the CDR3, the DNA is TGTGCCAGCAGCCTCTCCGGACAGGGGTGGGACACCATATATTTT.

The chain couples TRBV5-1 to TRBJ1-5; D remains unclear. The length of the CDR3 is 13 residues. The germline gives CDR1 SGHRS, CDR2 YFSETQ. The V gene lost 2 bases and the J gene lost 3 bases, with 6 bases spanning the gap. As DNA, the CDR3 is TGCGCCAGCAGCTTAGACGTCAATCAGCCCCAGCATTTT. Translating gives CASSLDVNQPQHF.

The chain couples TRBV19 to TRBJ1-2, with a weak D call TRBD1 (6 bases). Trimming stripped 1 base from V and 8 bases from J, with 11 bases between. Germline lookup yields CDR1 LNHDA and CDR2 SQIVND (reference sequence). The CDR3 runs to 13 residues. The CDR3: CASSIGRGLGYTF. For the CDR3, the DNA is TGTGCCAGTAGTATAGGCAGGGGTTTGGGCTACACCTTC.

The chain uses TRBV5-4 and TRBJ2-3, with D possibly matching TRBD2 (6 bases). The CDR3 length is 17 residues. The V gene lost 1 base and the J gene lost 3 bases, with 18 bases spanning the gap. The germline V gene encodes CDR1 SGHNT and CDR2 YYREEE (reference sequence). The CDR3 nucleotides read TGTGCCAGCAGCTTGTCTCTAGCGTGGGAGGTGACAGATACGCAGTATTTT. Its protein product is CASSLSLAWEVTDTQYF.

The rearrangement uses TRBV7-2 and TRBJ1-2; TRBD1 aligns across 7 bases. CDR1 is SGHTA, CDR2 FQGNSA, per germline. The V and J ends lost 5 bases and 8 bases, in that order; junction bases with no gene match: 11. The CDR3 extends over 14 amino acids. The CDR3 protein is CASSPGTAMGGYTF. The CDR3 DNA sequence: TGTGCCAGCAGCCCCGGGACAGCAATGGGGGGCTACACCTTC.

The chain recombines TRBV7-2 with TRBJ1-2, with 10 bases that match TRBD1. The CDR3 loop spans 15 amino acids. Unmatched junction bases numbered 9, after V lost 5 bases and J lost 6 bases. CDR1 is SGHTA, CDR2 FQGNSA, per germline. CDR3 amino acids: CASSTPPGTGDGYTF. The CDR3 DNA reads TGTGCCAGCAGCACCCCACCCGGGACAGGGGATGGCTACACCTTC.